This T cell receptor beta chain was captured by sequencing in a study of blood T cell repertoires in COVID-19. Study context: COVID-19 samples from acute and convalescent phases originated in the United States, Italy and Spain. Nucleic acid was either cDNA or gDNA, and it came from T cells, B-cell-depleted T cells, or PBMCs.

This CDR3 has 13 residues. V was clipped by 2 bases and J by 3 bases, with 6 bases between them. Germline lookup yields CDR1 MNHEY and CDR2 SVGAGI. In the authors' workflow: It was from reference gene primer amplification that nucleated cell counts were estimated. Sequenced by immunoSEQ multiplex PCR; TCRdb stores in-frame clones only, minus some. D and trimming were read from the DNA, whereas the V and J calls and clone size are those reported in that table. This table has 25,000 to 35,000 clones, 86% appearing once. The source is a human donor with active COVID-19. The donor label of this sample is uncertain. Sequencing was performed on peripheral blood. V gene TRBV6-5 combines with J gene TRBJ2-3; unclear D gene. The CDR3 protein is CASSYPYTDTQYF. The DNA for the CDR3 is TGTGCCAGCAGTTACCCTTATACAGATACGCAGTATTTT.